One and the same sample provided the 10 T cell receptor beta chains below, sequenced in a study of PD-1 blockade in classical Hodgkin lymphoma. Every single patient, without exception, relapsed after autologous stem cell transplantation, and brentuximab vedotin exposure varied. Sequencing used immunoSEQ multiplex PCR; TCRdb keeps in-frame clones, though not all of them. Of some 13,000 clones detected, approximately 86% appear once; the ten largest clones hold 37%. The sample in question was peripheral blood mononuclear cells (PBMCs), obtained at baseline. The receptors shown here come from a human donor with classical Hodgkin lymphoma.

The rearrangement uses TRBV30 and TRBJ1-5; TRBD1 matches 10 bases. CDR3 length: 14 amino acids. Trimming removed 5 bases from V and 4 bases from J; junction bases left unmatched: 5. The germline gives CDR1 GTSNPN, CDR2 SVGIG (reference sequence). The CDR3 reads CAWGGQGSNQPQHF. Written as DNA, the CDR3 is TGTGCCTGGGGGGGACAGGGGTCGAATCAGCCCCAGCATTTT. The full variable domain, rest sourced from reference TRBV30 and TRBJ1-5, is SQTIHQWPATLVQPVGSPLSLECTVEGTSNPNLYWYRQAAGRGLQLLFYSVGIGQISSEVPQNLSASRPQDRQFILSSKKLLLSDSGFYLCAWGGQGSNQPQHFGDGTRLSIL.

The CDR3 reads CASSPAGRTQYF. In nucleotides, the CDR3 is TGTGCCAGCTCACCCGCCGGCCGGACGCAGTATTTT. This chain uses TRBV18 with TRBJ2-3; D is unresolved. Trimming removed 3 bases at V and 9 bases at J, with 10 bases between. There are 12 residues in the CDR3. Per germline, CDR1 KGHSH and CDR2 LQKENI. The full variable domain, in which reference TRBV18 and TRBJ2-3 provide the parts outside the CDR3, is NAGVMQNPRHLVRRRGQEARLRCSPMKGHSHVYWYRQLPEEGLKFMVYLQKENIIDESGMPKERFSAEFPKEGPSILRIQQVVRGDSAAYFCASSPAGRTQYFGPGTRLTVL.

The genes are TRBV9 and TRBJ1-5; D is perhaps TRBD1 (6 bases). The CDR3 consists of 14 residues. V was shortened by 2 bases and J by 6 bases, with 12 bases between the two germline ends. Germline CDR1 is SGDLS and CDR2 is YYNGEE. CDR3 amino acids: CASSVRGAGQPQHF. The CDR3 DNA reads TGTGCCAGCAGCGTCCGGGGGGCAGGTCAGCCCCAGCATTTT.

The rearrangement links TRBV5-5 to TRBJ2-3; TRBD2 agrees at 8 bases. In germline, CDR1 is SGHKS, CDR2 YYEKEE (reference sequence). The CDR3 is 15 amino acids. V trimming: 2 bases; J trimming: 4 bases; junction bases outside the gene matches: 6. The DNA for the CDR3 is TGTGCCAGCAGCTTCGGGGGGGCGCCCTCAGATACGCAGTATTTT. It specifies CASSFGGAPSDTQYF.

This sequence joins TRBV19 and TRBJ2-1; D might be TRBD1 (6 bases). This CDR3 region has 15 residues. Germline lookup yields CDR1 LNHDA and CDR2 SQIVND (reference sequence). The V and J ends lost 5 bases and 10 bases respectively, with 21 bases between them. The CDR3 nucleotides are TGTGCCAGTAGTGCAACCCTACAGGGTTTGAGGGAGCAGTTCTTC. Translated: CASSATLQGLREQFF.

For the CDR3, the DNA is TGTGCCAGCAGGGAGGGAGTTGCTGCCGAGCAGTACTTC. This sequence encodes CASREGVAAEQYF. The gene calls are TRBV7-9 and TRBJ2-7, with D tentatively TRBD2 (6 bases). The CDR3 runs 13 residues. Per germline, CDR1 SEHNR and CDR2 FQNEAQ (reference sequence). Trimming cost V 6 bases and J 6 bases, with 15 bases left between them.

V is TRBV27 and J is TRBJ2-7; D uncertain. The length of the CDR3 is 15 residues. Germline CDR1 reads MNHEY; CDR2 reads SMNVEV (reference sequence). With 0 bases removed from V and 2 bases from J, the gap between germline ends came to 11 bases. The CDR3 nucleotides are TGTGCCAGCAGTTTATCCTCCGATTCTACCTACGAGCAGTACTTC. Its translation is CASSLSSDSTYEQYF.

The chain combines TRBV5-1 with TRBJ2-1, with 8 bases fitting TRBD2. Germline V CDR1 and CDR2: SGHRS, YFSETQ. V trimming: 6 bases; J trimming: 7 bases; junction bases outside the gene matches: 12. The CDR3 spans 15 residues. CDR3 loop: CASTRDGGVANEQFF. CDR3 DNA: TGCGCCAGCACCCGGGACGGGGGGGTAGCAAATGAGCAGTTCTTC. The complete variable domain, with remaining parts taken from reference TRBV5-1 and TRBJ2-1, reads KAGVTQTPRYLIKTRGQQVTLSCSPISGHRSVSWYQQTPGQGLQFLFEYFSETQRNKGNFPGRFSGRQFSNSRSEMNVSTLELGDSALYLCASTRDGGVANEQFFGPGTRLTVL.

This chain connects TRBV6-6 to TRBJ1-1; D is undetermined. The CDR3 totals 14 residues. CDR1 and CDR2 from the germline V gene are MNHNY and SVGAGI (reference sequence). V lost 6 bases and J 3 bases, leaving 14 bases between the germline ends. DNA for the CDR3: TGTGCCAGCAGAAAGACACGGTGGGACACTGAAGCTTTCTTT. It is translated as CASRKTRWDTEAFF.

This chain uses TRBV19 with TRBJ1-1; D not certain. Trimming removed 5 bases at V and 6 bases at J, with 16 bases between. Germline CDR1 and CDR2: LNHDA and SQIVND (reference sequence). This CDR3 region has 14 residues. The CDR3 reads CASSPRQVNSEAFF. The CDR3 DNA reads as TGTGCCAGTAGTCCCAGACAAGTCAACTCTGAAGCTTTCTTT.